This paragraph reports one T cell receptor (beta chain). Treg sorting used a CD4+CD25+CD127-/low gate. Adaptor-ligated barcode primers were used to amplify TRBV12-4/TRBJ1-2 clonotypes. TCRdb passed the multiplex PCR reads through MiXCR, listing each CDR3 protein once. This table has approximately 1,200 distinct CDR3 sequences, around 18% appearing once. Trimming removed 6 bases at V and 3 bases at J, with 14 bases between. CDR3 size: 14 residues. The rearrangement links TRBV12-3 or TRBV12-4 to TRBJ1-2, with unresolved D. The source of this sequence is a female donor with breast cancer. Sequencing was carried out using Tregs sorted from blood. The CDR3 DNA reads TGTGCCAGCAGACCCCTTGATGGGGACTATGGCTACACCTTC. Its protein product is CASRPLDGDYGYTF.